Below, one TCR beta chain is given with its context. There are 14 residues in the CDR3. The germline V and J ends were trimmed by 2 bases and 2 bases, with 8 bases remaining between them. The germline V gene encodes CDR1 SEHNR and CDR2 FQNEAQ (reference sequence). The source of the sample is a study of control samples from healthy donors and cancer patients. TCRdb's copy holds only in-frame clones and misses some; the assay was immunoSEQ multiplex PCR. The data contain about 160,000 clones, 90% to 95% of them seen just once; the ten biggest clones take up approximately 0.7%. Sequenced: blood. The source is a woman in her twenties or thirties in good health. J is TRBJ2-3 and V is TRBV7-9; D gene ambiguous. The CDR3 loop is CASSLLGLTDTQYF. CDR3 coding DNA: TGTGCCAGCAGCTTATTAGGTCTCACAGATACGCAGTATTTT.